This T cell receptor beta chain was sequenced during a study of cytomegalovirus exposure and HLA in healthy donors. TCRdb keeps only in-frame clones here, not all; method: immunoSEQ multiplex PCR. The profile covers around 120,000 clones, with 88% appearing a single time and over 6% taken by the ten largest. The CDR3 contains 12 residues. Germline loops: CDR1 MNHNS, CDR2 SASEGT. V trimming: 6 bases; J trimming: 8 bases; junction bases outside the gene matches: 5. The chain employs TRBV6-1 and TRBJ1-1, with TRBD1 matching over 8 bases. This sequence was found in a woman under 30 in good health and CMV-seropositive. Sequenced material: PBMCs. This CDR3 reads CASRAGTGEAFF. The CDR3 DNA reads TGTGCCAGCAGGGCCGGGACAGGAGAAGCTTTCTTT.